This T cell receptor beta chain was sequenced in a study of cytomegalovirus exposure and HLA in healthy donors. This CDR3 region has 15 residues. The germline gives CDR1 MNHNS, CDR2 SASEGT. Trimming stripped 1 base from V and 7 bases from J, with 14 bases between. Only one count was recorded for this clone. What it binds is not known. PCR amplification relied on 60 Vbeta primers (plus 13 Jbeta primers). Generated by immunoSEQ multiplex PCR, the TCRdb table keeps only in-frame clones and is missing some. The table includes over 70,000 clones, about two thirds detected once. Notes on the study in general: The majority of CMV-associated TCR beta chains were reported as apparently HLA-restricted in a later analysis. The listing of roughly 160 TCR beta chains classed them as cytomegalovirus-associated. Across all donors, roughly uniform sequencing depth was an assumption of the presence/absence analyses.

The TCR originated in a woman aged 45-59 years in good health and CMV-seropositive. The chain couples TRBV6-1 to TRBJ2-1, with D possibly being TRBD1 (6 bases). The sample was PBMCs. The CDR3 DNA reads as TGTGCCAGCAGTGAAGAGAACAGGGTGACGAATGAGCAGTTCTTC. Residues: CASSEENRVTNEQFF.